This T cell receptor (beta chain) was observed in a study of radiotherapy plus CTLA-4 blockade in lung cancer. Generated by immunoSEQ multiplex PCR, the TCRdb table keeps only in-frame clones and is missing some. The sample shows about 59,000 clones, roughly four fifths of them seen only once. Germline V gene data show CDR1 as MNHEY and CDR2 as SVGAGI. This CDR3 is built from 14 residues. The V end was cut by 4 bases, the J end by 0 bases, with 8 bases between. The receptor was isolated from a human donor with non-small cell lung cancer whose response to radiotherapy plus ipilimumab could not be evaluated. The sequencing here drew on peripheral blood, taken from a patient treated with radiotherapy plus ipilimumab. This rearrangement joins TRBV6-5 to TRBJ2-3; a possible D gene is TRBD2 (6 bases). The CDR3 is CASSLGTSTDTQYF. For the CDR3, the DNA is TGTGCCAGCAGTTTAGGGACTAGCACAGATACGCAGTATTTT.